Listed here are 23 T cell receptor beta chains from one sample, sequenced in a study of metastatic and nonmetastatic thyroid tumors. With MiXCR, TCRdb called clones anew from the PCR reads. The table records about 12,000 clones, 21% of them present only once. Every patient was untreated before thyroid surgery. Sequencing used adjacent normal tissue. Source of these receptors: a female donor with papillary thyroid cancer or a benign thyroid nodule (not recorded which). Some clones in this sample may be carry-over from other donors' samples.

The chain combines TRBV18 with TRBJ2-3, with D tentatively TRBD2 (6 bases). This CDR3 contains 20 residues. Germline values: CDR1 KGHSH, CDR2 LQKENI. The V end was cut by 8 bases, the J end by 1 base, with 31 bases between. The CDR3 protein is CASLTSVPRMGPGGTDTQYF. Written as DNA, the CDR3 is TGTGCCAGCCTCACATCGGTACCAAGGATGGGTCCGGGGGGCACAGATACGCAGTATTTT.

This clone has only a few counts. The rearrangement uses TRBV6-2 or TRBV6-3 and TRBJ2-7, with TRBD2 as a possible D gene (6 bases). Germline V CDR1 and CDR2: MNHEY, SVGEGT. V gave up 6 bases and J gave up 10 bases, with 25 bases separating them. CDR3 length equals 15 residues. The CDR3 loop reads CASSPRRGASYYQYF. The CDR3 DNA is TGTGCCAGCAGCCCACGGAGGGGAGCCTCCTACTATCAGTACTTC.

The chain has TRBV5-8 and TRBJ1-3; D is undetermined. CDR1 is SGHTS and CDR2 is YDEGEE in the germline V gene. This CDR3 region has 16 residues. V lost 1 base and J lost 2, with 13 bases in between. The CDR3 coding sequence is TGTGCCAGCAGCTTGTTAATCGTGGGGACTGGAAACACCATATATTTT. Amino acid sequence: CASSLLIVGTGNTIYF.

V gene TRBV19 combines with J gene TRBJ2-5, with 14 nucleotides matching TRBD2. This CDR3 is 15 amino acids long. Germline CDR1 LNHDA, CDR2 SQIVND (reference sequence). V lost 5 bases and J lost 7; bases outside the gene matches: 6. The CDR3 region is CASSPRLAGGGTQYF. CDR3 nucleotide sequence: TGTGCCAGTAGTCCACGACTAGCGGGGGGGGGGACCCAGTACTTC.

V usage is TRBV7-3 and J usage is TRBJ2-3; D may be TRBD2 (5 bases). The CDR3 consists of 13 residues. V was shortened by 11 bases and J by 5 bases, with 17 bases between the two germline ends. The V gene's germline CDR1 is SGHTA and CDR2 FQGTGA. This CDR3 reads CAVSEGLRDTQYF. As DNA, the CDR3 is TGTGCCGTCAGCGAGGGTCTGAGAGATACGCAGTATTTT.

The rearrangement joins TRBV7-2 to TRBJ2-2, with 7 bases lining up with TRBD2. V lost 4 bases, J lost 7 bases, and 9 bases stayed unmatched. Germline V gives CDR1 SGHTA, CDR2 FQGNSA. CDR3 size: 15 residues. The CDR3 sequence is CASSSPGTSVGELFF. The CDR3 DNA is TGTGCCAGCAGCTCTCCCGGCACTAGCGTCGGGGAGCTGTTTTTT.

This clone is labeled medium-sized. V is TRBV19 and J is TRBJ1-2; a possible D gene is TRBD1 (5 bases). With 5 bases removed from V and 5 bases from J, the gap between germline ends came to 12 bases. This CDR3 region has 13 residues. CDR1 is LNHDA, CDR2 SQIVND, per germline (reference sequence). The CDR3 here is CASSLRTTYGYTF. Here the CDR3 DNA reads TGTGCCAGTAGTCTCCGGACAACGTATGGCTACACCTTC.

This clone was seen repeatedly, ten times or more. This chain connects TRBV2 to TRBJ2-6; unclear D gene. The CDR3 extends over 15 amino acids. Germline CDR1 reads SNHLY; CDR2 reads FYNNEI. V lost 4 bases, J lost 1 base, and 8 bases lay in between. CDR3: CASSVPESGANVLTF. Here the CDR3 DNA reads TGTGCCAGCAGTGTACCAGAGTCTGGGGCCAACGTCCTGACTTTC.

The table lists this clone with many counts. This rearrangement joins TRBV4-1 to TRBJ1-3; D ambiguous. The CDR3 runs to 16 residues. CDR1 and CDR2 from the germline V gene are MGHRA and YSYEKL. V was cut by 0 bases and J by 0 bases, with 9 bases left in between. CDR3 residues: CASSQEEGISGNTIYF. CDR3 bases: TGCGCCAGCAGCCAAGAAGAGGGCATCTCTGGAAACACCATATATTTT.

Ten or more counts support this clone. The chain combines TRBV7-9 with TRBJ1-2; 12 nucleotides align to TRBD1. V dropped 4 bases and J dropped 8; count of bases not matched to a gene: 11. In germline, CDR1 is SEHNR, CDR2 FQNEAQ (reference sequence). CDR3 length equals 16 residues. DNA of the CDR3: TGTGCCAGCAGCTCATTGGGGGACAGGGGGCGAGACGGCTACACCTTC. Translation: CASSSLGDRGRDGYTF.

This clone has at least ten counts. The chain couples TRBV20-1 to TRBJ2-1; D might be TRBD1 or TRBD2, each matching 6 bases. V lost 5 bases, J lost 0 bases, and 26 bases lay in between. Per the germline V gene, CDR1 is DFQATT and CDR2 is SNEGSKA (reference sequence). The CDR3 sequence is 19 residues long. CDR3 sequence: CSAGGRIADTYSSYNEQFF. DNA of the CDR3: TGCAGTGCTGGGGGCAGAATAGCGGATACATACAGCTCCTACAATGAGCAGTTCTTC.

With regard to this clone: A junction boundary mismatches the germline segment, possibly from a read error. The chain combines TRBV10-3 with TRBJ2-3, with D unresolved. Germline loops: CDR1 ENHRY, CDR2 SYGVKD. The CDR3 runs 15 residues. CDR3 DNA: TGTGCCATCAGTGAGGAGAAAGGCGATACAGATCCGCAGTATTTT. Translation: CAISEEKGDTDPQYF.

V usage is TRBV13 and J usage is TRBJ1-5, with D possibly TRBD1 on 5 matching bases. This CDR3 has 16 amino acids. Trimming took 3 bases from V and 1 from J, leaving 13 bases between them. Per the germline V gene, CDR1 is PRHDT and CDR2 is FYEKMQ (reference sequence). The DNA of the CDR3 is TGTGCCAGCAGCTTCGGGGGGGACCTCAGCAATCAGCCCCAGCATTTT. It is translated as CASSFGGDLSNQPQHF.

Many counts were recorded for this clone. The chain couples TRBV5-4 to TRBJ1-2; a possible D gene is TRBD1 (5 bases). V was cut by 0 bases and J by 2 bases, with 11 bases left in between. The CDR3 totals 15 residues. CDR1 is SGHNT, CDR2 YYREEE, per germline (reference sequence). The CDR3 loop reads CASSLAGGLNYGYTF. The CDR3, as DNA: TGTGCCAGCAGCTTGGCCGGGGGTCTGAACTATGGCTACACCTTC.

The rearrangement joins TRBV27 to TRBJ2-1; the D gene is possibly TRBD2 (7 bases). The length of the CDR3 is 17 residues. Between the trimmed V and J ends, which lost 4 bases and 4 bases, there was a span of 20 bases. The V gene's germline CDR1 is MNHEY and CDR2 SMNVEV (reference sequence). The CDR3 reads CASSSAGVGGGYNEQFF. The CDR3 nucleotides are TGTGCCAGCAGTTCCGCGGGAGTAGGGGGGGGGTACAATGAGCAGTTCTTC.

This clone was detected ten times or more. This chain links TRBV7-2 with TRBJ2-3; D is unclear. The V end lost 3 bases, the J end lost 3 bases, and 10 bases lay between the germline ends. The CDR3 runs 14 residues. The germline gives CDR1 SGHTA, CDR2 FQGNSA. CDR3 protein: CASSFTAATDTQYF. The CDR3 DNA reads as TGTGCCAGCAGCTTCACGGCAGCTACAGATACGCAGTATTTT.

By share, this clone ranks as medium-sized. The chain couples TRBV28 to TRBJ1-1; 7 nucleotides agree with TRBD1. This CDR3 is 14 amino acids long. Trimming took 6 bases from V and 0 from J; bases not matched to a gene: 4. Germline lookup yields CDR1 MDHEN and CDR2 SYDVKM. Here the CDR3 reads CASRWDRLNTEAFF. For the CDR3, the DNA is TGTGCCAGCAGGTGGGACAGACTGAACACTGAAGCTTTCTTT.

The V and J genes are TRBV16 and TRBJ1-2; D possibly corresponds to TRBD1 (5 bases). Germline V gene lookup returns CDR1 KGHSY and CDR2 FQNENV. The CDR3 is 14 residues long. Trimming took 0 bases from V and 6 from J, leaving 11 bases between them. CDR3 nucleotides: TGTGCCAGCAGCCAATCTGCAGGGAACGATGGCTACACCTTC. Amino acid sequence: CASSQSAGNDGYTF.

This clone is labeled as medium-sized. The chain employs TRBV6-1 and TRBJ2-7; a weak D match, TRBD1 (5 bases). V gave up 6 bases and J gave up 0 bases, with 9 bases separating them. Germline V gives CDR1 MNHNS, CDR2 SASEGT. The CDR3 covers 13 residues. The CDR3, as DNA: TGTGCCAGCAGCCCGGACAACTCCTACGAGCAGTACTTC. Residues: CASSPDNSYEQYF.

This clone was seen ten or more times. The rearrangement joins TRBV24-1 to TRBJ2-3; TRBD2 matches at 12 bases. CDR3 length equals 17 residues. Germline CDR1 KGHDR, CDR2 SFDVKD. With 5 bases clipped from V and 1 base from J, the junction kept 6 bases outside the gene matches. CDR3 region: CATSASGRAWGTDTQYF. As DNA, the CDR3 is TGTGCCACCAGTGCTAGCGGGAGGGCCTGGGGCACAGATACGCAGTATTTT.

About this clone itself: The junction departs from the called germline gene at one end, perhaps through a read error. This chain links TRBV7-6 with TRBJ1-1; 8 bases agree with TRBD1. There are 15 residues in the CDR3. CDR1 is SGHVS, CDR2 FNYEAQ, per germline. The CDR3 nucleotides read TGTGCCAGCAGCCGACAGGGGACCATGGACACGGAAGCTTACTTT. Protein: CASSRQGTMDTEAYF.

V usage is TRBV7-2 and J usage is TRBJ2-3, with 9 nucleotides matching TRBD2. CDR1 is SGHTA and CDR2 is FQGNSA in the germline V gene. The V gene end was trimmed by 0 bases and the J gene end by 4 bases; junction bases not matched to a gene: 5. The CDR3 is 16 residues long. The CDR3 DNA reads TGTGCCAGCAGCTTAGCGCTCGCGGGAGGGTCAGATACGCAGTATTTT. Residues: CASSLALAGGSDTQYF. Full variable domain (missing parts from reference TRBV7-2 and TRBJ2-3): GAGVSQSPSNKVTEKGKDVELRCDPISGHTALYWYRQSLGQGLEFLIYFQGNSAPDKSGLPSDRFSAERTGGSVSTLTIQRTQQEDSAVYLCASSLALAGGSDTQYFGPGTRLTVL.

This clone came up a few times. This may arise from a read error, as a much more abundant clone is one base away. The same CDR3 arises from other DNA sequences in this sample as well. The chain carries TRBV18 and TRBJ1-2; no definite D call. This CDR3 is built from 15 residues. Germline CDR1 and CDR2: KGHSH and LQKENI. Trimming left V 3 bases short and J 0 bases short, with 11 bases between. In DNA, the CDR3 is TGTGCCAGCTCACCTCTAGGCGGGACTAACTATGGCTACACCTTC. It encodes CASSPLGGTNYGYTF.